This entry concerns a single T cell receptor (beta chain). The primer mix had 60 Vbeta and 13 Jbeta primers. Authors' data handling: Later work found 74 million or so unique TCR beta chains, with around 10 million shared. Data came from immunoSEQ multiplex PCR; TCRdb stores just in-frame clones and leaves some out. V and J calls and clone size come straight from that table; D and trimming were deduced from the DNA. The table has approximately 150,000 clones, approximately 60% seen once; the top ten hold approximately 6.5%. This entry comes from a study of cytomegalovirus exposure and HLA in healthy donors. Unmatched junction bases numbered 2, after V lost 4 bases and J lost 0 bases. Germline V gene lookup returns CDR1 SGDLS and CDR2 YYNGEE. The CDR3 has 16 residues.

This clonotype was sampled from a woman in her sixties or seventies in good health and CMV-seropositive. Source material: PBMCs. The chain employs TRBV9 and TRBJ2-2, with TRBD1 matching over 11 bases. CDR3 sequence reads: CASSKGQGANTGELFF. The CDR3 DNA is TGTGCCAGCAGCAAGGGACAGGGGGCGAACACCGGGGAGCTGTTTTTT.